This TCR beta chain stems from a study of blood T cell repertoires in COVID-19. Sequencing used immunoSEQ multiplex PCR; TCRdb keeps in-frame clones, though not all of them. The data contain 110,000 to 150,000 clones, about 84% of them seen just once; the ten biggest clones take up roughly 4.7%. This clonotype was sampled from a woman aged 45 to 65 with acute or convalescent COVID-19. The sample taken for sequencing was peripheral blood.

Here the CDR3 DNA reads TGTGCCAGCAGTCCCCAGGGGTCTGGAAACACCATATATTTT. Protein product: CASSPQGSGNTIYF. This chain uses TRBV2 with TRBJ1-3; a possible D gene is TRBD1 (6 bases). The CDR3 totals 14 residues. The V gene lost 5 bases and the J gene lost 1 base, with 9 bases spanning the gap. Germline V CDR1 and CDR2: SNHLY, FYNNEI. Looking up the rest from reference TRBV2 and TRBJ1-3 gives the full variable domain: EPEVTQTPSHQVTQMGQEVILRCVPISNHLYFYWYRQILGQKVEFLVSFYNNEISEKSEIFDDQFSVERPDGSNFTLKIRSTKLEDSAMYFCASSPQGSGNTIYFGEGSWLTVV.